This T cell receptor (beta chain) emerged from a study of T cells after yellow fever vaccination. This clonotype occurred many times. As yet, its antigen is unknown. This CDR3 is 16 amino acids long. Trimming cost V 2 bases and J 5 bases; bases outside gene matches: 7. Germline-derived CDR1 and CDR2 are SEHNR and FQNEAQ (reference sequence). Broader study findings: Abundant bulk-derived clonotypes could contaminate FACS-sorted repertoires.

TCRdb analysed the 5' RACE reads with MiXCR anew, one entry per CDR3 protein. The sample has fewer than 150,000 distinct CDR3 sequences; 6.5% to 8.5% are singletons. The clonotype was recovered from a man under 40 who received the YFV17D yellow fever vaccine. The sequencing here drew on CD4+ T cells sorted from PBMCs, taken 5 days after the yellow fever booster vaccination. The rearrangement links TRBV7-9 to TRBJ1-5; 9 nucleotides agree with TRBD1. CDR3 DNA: TGTGCCAGCAGCTTATACGGGACAGGGCGGGATCAGCCCCAGCATTTT. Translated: CASSLYGTGRDQPQHF.